The 14 T cell receptor beta chains below were found in one sample sequenced in a study of vaccination effects on CD4 cells after COVID-19. These receptors have no known antigen. The data were produced by immunoSEQ multiplex PCR, yet TCRdb's version contains in-frame clones alone and is incomplete. The repertoire holds 20,000 to 25,000 clones, with around 70% as singletons. Within the ViraFEST assay, antigen-specific CD4+ T cells underwent expansion with viral peptide pools prior to sequencing. Scientists isolated CD4+ T cells after a roughly 9-day culture period ended. The sample was CD4+ T cells from PBMCs cultured with HCoV-229E spike peptides, taken before COVID-19 vaccination. The receptors here all came from a human donor who received a COVID-19 vaccine.

V and J are TRBV9 and TRBJ1-6, with D perhaps matching TRBD1 (5 bases). Trimming removed 0 bases from V and 9 bases from J, with 13 bases in between. This CDR3 has 15 residues. Germline V gene sequence: CDR1 SGDLS, CDR2 YYNGEE. CDR3 loop: CASSVGTGVGSPLHF. For the CDR3, the DNA is TGTGCCAGCAGCGTAGGTACAGGAGTGGGTTCACCCCTCCACTTT.

CDR3 residues: CSASGGTGRYEQYF. The CDR3 DNA is TGCAGTGCTAGTGGAGGGACAGGGCGGTACGAGCAGTACTTC. The J gene is TRBJ2-7, the V gene TRBV20-1; 9 bases fit TRBD1. The J segment lost 4 bases and the V segment lost 3 bases, leaving 7 bases of the junction unmatched. Germline V gene data show CDR1 as DFQATT and CDR2 as SNEGSKA (reference sequence). The CDR3 has 14 residues.

The J gene is TRBJ2-2, the V gene TRBV5-4, with TRBD1 identical over 9 bases. After removal of 3 bases from V and 3 bases from J, the junction contained 3 bases not matched to a gene. The CDR3 is 15 amino acids. Germline V gene sequence: CDR1 SGHNT, CDR2 YYREEE (reference sequence). CDR3 amino acids: CASSSGQGYTGELFF. Written as DNA, the CDR3 is TGTGCCAGCAGCTCCGGACAGGGGTACACCGGGGAGCTGTTTTTT.

The chain has TRBV30 and TRBJ2-7; D gene unclear. Trimming shortened V by 0 bases and J by 7 bases, and 7 bases separated the two germline ends. Germline V CDR1 and CDR2: GTSNPN, SVGIG (reference sequence). This CDR3 region has 11 residues. The CDR3 sequence: CAWSVIGEQYF. In DNA form, the CDR3 reads TGTGCCTGGAGTGTCATTGGTGAGCAGTACTTC.

The chain carries TRBV27 and TRBJ2-3, with 8 bases aligning to TRBD2. Germline V gene data show CDR1 as MNHEY and CDR2 as SMNVEV (reference sequence). V trimming: 10 bases; J trimming: 4 bases; junction bases outside the gene matches: 10. This CDR3 contains 14 residues. DNA of the CDR3: TGTGCCACCCGTGAAGCGGGAGCCCCAGATACGCAGTATTTT. As protein: CATREAGAPDTQYF.

V and J are TRBV12-3 or TRBV12-4 and TRBJ1-6; tentatively, D is TRBD1 (6 bases). Trimming pared 4 bases from V and 9 bases from J, leaving 10 bases between. This CDR3 spans 13 amino acids. CDR3 bases: TGTGCCAGCAGTTCAGGGGTTGGTTCACCCCTCCACTTT. This sequence encodes CASSSGVGSPLHF.

The table lists this clone with a count of one. This chain connects TRBV6-6 to TRBJ2-3; D ambiguous. There are 13 residues in the CDR3. Trimming pared 7 bases from V and 3 bases from J, leaving 11 bases between. CDR1 and CDR2 from the germline V gene are MNHNY and SVGAGI (reference sequence). CDR3 coding DNA: TGTGCCAGCACCCCCCCTGGGACAGATACGCAGTATTTT. Encoded protein: CASTPPGTDTQYF.

This rearrangement joins TRBV11-1 to TRBJ2-2; TRBD1 is a possible D gene (6 bases). CDR1 is SGHAT, CDR2 FQDESV, per germline (reference sequence). The CDR3 covers 14 residues. The V gene lost 3 bases and the J gene lost 4 bases, with 9 bases spanning the gap. CDR3 residues: CASSLLDSTGELFF. The CDR3 DNA follows: TGTGCCAGCAGCTTGTTGGACAGCACCGGGGAGCTGTTTTTT.

The chain uses TRBV29-1 and TRBJ1-1; possibly TRBD1 for D (5 bases). V was pared by 4 bases and J by 3 bases, with 12 bases between. The CDR3 sequence is 13 residues long. CDR1 SQVTM and CDR2 ANQGSEA come from the germline V gene. CDR3 nucleotides: TGCAGCGTTGTCAAGGGAGGGGACACTGAAGCTTTCTTT. It codes for CSVVKGGDTEAFF.

The chain's CDR3 is CASSSPSGRAVNEQFF. Here the CDR3 DNA reads TGTGCCAGCAGTTCCCCGAGCGGGAGGGCGGTCAATGAGCAGTTCTTC. The genes are TRBV27 and TRBJ2-1; 10 bases are a match to TRBD2. V was clipped by 4 bases and J by 6 bases; unmatched bases: 9. The length of the CDR3 is 16 residues. CDR1 MNHEY and CDR2 SMNVEV come from the germline V gene (reference sequence).

The chain employs TRBV5-4 and TRBJ2-1, with 11 bases fitting TRBD2. Trimming at V came to 0 bases and at J to 7 bases, leaving 0 bases not matched to a gene. Per germline, CDR1 SGHNT and CDR2 YYREEE (reference sequence). The CDR3 extends over 14 amino acids. The CDR3 DNA reads TGTGCCAGCAGCTTGGGACTAGCGGGAAATGAGCAGTTCTTC. Encoded protein: CASSLGLAGNEQFF.

The rearrangement uses TRBV6-5 and TRBJ1-2; 7 nucleotides match TRBD1. The V and J ends lost 6 bases and 1 base, in that order; junction bases with no gene match: 5. The CDR3 runs to 14 residues. Germline assignment: CDR1 MNHEY and CDR2 SVGAGI. CDR3 in amino acids: CASSNWDSNYGYTF. CDR3 bases: TGTGCCAGCAGCAACTGGGACAGTAACTATGGCTACACCTTC.

The rearrangement uses TRBV2 and TRBJ1-2, with D maybe TRBD1 (5 bases). The CDR3 runs to 13 residues. Trimming removed 6 bases from V and 4 bases from J, with 12 bases in between. Germline V gives CDR1 SNHLY, CDR2 FYNNEI. In nucleotides, the CDR3 is TGTGCCAGCAGCTCAACAGGTCCCTATGGCTACACCTTC. Translation gives CASSSTGPYGYTF.

V gene TRBV6-4 combines with J gene TRBJ2-1, with 7 bases identical to TRBD1. CDR1 is MRHNA, CDR2 SNTAGT, per germline. CDR3 length: 16 residues. V lost 3 bases, J lost 6 bases, and 11 bases stayed unmatched. The CDR3 DNA reads as TGTGCCAGCAGTGAAAGGGGGCAGGGGAATTTCAATGAGCAGTTCTTC. It is translated as CASSERGQGNFNEQFF.